The 18 T cell receptor beta chains below were found in one sample sequenced in a study of T cells in localized non-small cell lung cancer (dated by TCRdb to between 2020 and 2021). The receptor library was made with the immunoSEQ multiplex PCR assay. What TCRdb holds here is the immuneACCESS table cut down to in-frame rearrangements. Part of the clones is not present; checked against another copy, under half of the missing clones reflect an unresolved V gene, and the others are unexplained. This sample is represented by about 51,000 clones; about 86% of them were singletons. The ten largest clones take up approximately 17% of the sample. The material sequenced was peripheral blood mononuclear cells, taken before any cancer treatment. These receptors originate from a man aged 40 to 70 with stage III lung adenocarcinoma.

This rearrangement joins TRBV5-6 to TRBJ1-5; no reliable D call. Germline CDR1 reads SGHDT; CDR2 reads YYEEEE. Trimming shortened V by 1 base and J by 6 bases, and 14 bases separated the two germline ends. This CDR3 has 15 residues. The CDR3 DNA reads TGTGCCAGCAGCTTGTACGTTGACTCTATTCAGCCCCAGCATTTT. Its protein is CASSLYVDSIQPQHF.

V is TRBV6-6 and J is TRBJ2-1; D ambiguous. CDR1 MNHNY and CDR2 SVGAGI come from the germline V gene (reference sequence). V was shortened by 5 bases and J by 7 bases, with 9 bases between the two germline ends. This CDR3 has 12 residues. The CDR3 loop is CASSQGINEQFF. In DNA form, the CDR3 reads TGTGCCAGCAGTCAAGGGATTAATGAGCAGTTCTTC.

The chain recombines TRBV18 with TRBJ2-3, with a possible D match to TRBD2 (5 bases). Germline CDR1 KGHSH, CDR2 LQKENI. This CDR3 has 16 amino acids. Trimming took off 2 bases at V and 1 base at J, with 13 bases between the two ends. The CDR3 loop is CASSPGGSRGTDTQYF. CDR3 DNA: TGTGCCAGCTCACCAGGAGGTAGCCGGGGCACAGATACGCAGTATTTT.

This clone was observed once. This chain links TRBV10-2 with TRBJ2-7; D might be TRBD1 (6 bases). Germline V gene sequence: CDR1 WSHSY, CDR2 SAAADI. V lost 6 bases and J 4 bases, leaving 13 bases between the germline ends. This CDR3 contains 13 residues. The CDR3 DNA reads as TGCGCCAGCAGGTGGGGGCCGGCGTACGAGCAGTACTTC. It translates to CASRWGPAYEQYF.

The V gene is TRBV7-6, the J gene TRBJ2-3; TRBD1 matches at 10 bases. CDR1 is SGHVS and CDR2 is FNYEAQ in the germline V gene. V lost 5 bases, J lost 3 bases, and 5 bases stayed unmatched. The CDR3 covers 15 residues. The CDR3, as DNA: TGTGCCAGCAGCGTTCGGGACAGGGGAACAGATACGCAGTATTTT. Protein product: CASSVRDRGTDTQYF. The variable domain in full, with the rest retrieved from reference TRBV7-6 and TRBJ2-3, is GAGVSQSPRYKVTKRGQDVALRCDPISGHVSLYWYRQALGQGPEFLTYFNYEAQQDKSGLPNDRFSAERPEGSISTLTIQRTEQRDSAMYRCASSVRDRGTDTQYFGPGTRLTVL.

This clone was seen only a few times. The chain recombines TRBV4-1 with TRBJ2-2, with 11 positions matching TRBD2. V lost 5 bases and J lost 6; bases outside the gene matches: 8. The CDR3 spans 16 residues. Germline-derived CDR1 and CDR2 are MGHRA and YSYEKL. As DNA, the CDR3 is TGCGCCAGCAGCGGGTTAGCGGGGGGGACGGCCGGGGAGCTGTTTTTT. Its protein product is CASSGLAGGTAGELFF.

The chain has TRBV10-3 and TRBJ2-6; D gene ambiguous. Germline lookup yields CDR1 ENHRY and CDR2 SYGVKD. V lost 3 bases, J lost 4 bases, and 10 bases lay in between. The CDR3 consists of 15 residues. CDR3 DNA: TGTGCCATCAGTGACATGGGCTCCGGGGCCAACGTCCTGACTTTC. Its protein is CAISDMGSGANVLTF.

The chain combines TRBV28 with TRBJ1-6; D ambiguous. There are 11 residues in the CDR3. V shed 7 bases and J shed 6 bases, with 4 bases lying between them. The V gene's germline CDR1 is MDHEN and CDR2 SYDVKM. CDR3 protein: CASTSNSPLHF. Here the CDR3 DNA reads TGTGCCAGCACAAGTAATTCACCCCTCCACTTT.

The rearrangement links TRBV5-1 to TRBJ2-5; 13 positions agree with TRBD2. V lost 4 bases and J lost 5; bases outside the gene matches: 8. The CDR3 has 16 residues. Germline values: CDR1 SGHRS, CDR2 YFSETQ. The DNA for the CDR3 is TGCGCCAGCAGCAAAGGACTAGCGGGGGACTTGGAGACCCAGTACTTC. It yields the protein CASSKGLAGDLETQYF.

The rearrangement links TRBV6-5 to TRBJ2-5, with no clear D. V lost 2 bases and J 5 bases, leaving 3 bases between the germline ends. The CDR3 length is 11 residues. CDR1 is MNHEY and CDR2 is SVGAGI in the germline V gene. This CDR3 reads CASSYKETQYF. In DNA form, the CDR3 reads TGTGCCAGCAGTTACAAGGAGACCCAGTACTTC.

This clone was detected a few times. The rearrangement joins TRBV7-3 to TRBJ1-1; no reliable D call. The germline gives CDR1 SGHTA, CDR2 FQGTGA. V lost 4 bases and J 2 bases, leaving 8 bases between the germline ends. The length of the CDR3 is 13 residues. The CDR3 loop is CASSSQSNTEAFF. The DNA for the CDR3 is TGTGCCAGCAGCTCCCAATCCAACACTGAAGCTTTCTTT.

The chain joins TRBV4-1 to TRBJ2-1, with D maybe TRBD2 (6 bases). V dropped 0 bases and J dropped 6 bases, with 15 bases sitting between them. This CDR3 region has 16 residues. CDR1 and CDR2 (germline): MGHRA, YSYEKL. Here the CDR3 reads CASSQDYSGGANEQFF. The CDR3, as DNA: TGCGCCAGCAGCCAAGATTACTCCGGCGGGGCCAATGAGCAGTTCTTC.

The V and J genes are TRBV5-1 and TRBJ1-2, with D possibly TRBD1 on 5 matching bases. The CDR3 extends over 15 amino acids. V was cut by 3 bases and J by 0 bases, with 12 bases left in between. The germline CDR1 and CDR2 sequences are SGHRS and YFSETQ. CDR3 sequence reads: CASSSSGAANYGYTF. The CDR3 DNA sequence: TGCGCCAGCAGCTCGTCTGGGGCGGCTAACTATGGCTACACCTTC.

This clone was seen once. This rearrangement joins TRBV5-4 to TRBJ2-2, with D perhaps being TRBD1 or TRBD2 (5 bases each). This CDR3 has 17 residues. CDR1 is SGHNT, CDR2 YYREEE, per germline (reference sequence). V lost 0 bases to trimming and J lost 1 base, with 13 bases between them. The CDR3 sequence is CASSLGGGHGNTGELFF. The CDR3 DNA sequence: TGTGCCAGCAGCTTGGGTGGGGGTCACGGGAACACCGGGGAGCTGTTTTTT.

This sequence joins TRBV18 and TRBJ1-1, with D uncertain. The CDR3 loop spans 14 amino acids. Trimming pared 1 base from V and 3 bases from J, leaving 9 bases between. The V gene's germline CDR1 is KGHSH and CDR2 LQKENI. Here the CDR3 reads CASSPLSRDTEAFF. DNA for the CDR3: TGTGCCAGCTCACCACTCTCGAGGGACACTGAAGCTTTCTTT.

The V and J genes are TRBV2 and TRBJ1-5; D gene uncertain. V lost 0 bases and J 7 bases, leaving 13 bases between the germline ends. CDR3 length: 15 residues. The germline CDR1 and CDR2 sequences are SNHLY and FYNNEI. The CDR3 loop reads CASSEALRREQPQHF. The CDR3 region has the DNA TGTGCCAGCAGTGAAGCGCTTCGGCGGGAACAGCCCCAGCATTTT. Based on the CDR3 plus reference TRBV2 and TRBJ1-5, the full variable domain is EPEVTQTPSHQVTQMGQEVILRCVPISNHLYFYWYRQILGQKVEFLVSFYNNEISEKSEIFDDQFSVERPDGSNFTLKIRSTKLEDSAMYFCASSEALRREQPQHFGDGTRLSIL.

The chain couples TRBV27 to TRBJ2-3, with D unclear. CDR1 is MNHEY, CDR2 SMNVEV, per germline (reference sequence). V lost 7 bases and J lost 2, with 10 bases in between. CDR3 size: 13 residues. The CDR3: CASNNGDTDTQYF. The CDR3 DNA follows: TGTGCCAGCAACAATGGGGACACAGATACGCAGTATTTT.

The V gene is TRBV25-1, the J gene TRBJ1-1; the D is unclear. CDR1 is MGHDK and CDR2 is SYGVNS in the germline V gene. V shed 5 bases and J shed 3 bases, with 7 bases lying between them. This CDR3 is 12 amino acids long. CDR3 sequence reads: CASSKGYTEAFF. Here the CDR3 DNA reads TGTGCCAGCAGTAAGGGTTACACTGAAGCTTTCTTT.